The 25 T cell receptor beta chains below were found in one sample sequenced in a study of cytomegalovirus exposure and HLA in healthy donors. The study ran its PCR with 60 Vbeta and 13 Jbeta primers. The assay was immunoSEQ multiplex PCR, and TCRdb's table has in-frame clones only and misses some. This repertoire shows more than 150,000 clones, 65% to 80% found once; its top ten account for around 7%. Sequencing was done on a sample of PBMCs. The receptors shown here come from a woman aged 40 to 50 in good health and CMV-seropositive.

This chain links TRBV2 with TRBJ2-1, with 7 nucleotides matching TRBD2. CDR3 length: 17 amino acids. V was pared by 0 bases and J by 9 bases, with 14 bases of the junction left unmatched. Germline V gene sequence: CDR1 SNHLY, CDR2 FYNNEI. The CDR3, as DNA: TGTGCCAGCAGTGAAGCGCAGCTTGCTAGCGGACCCAGTGAGCAGTTCTTC. It encodes CASSEAQLASGPSEQFF. Looking up the rest from reference TRBV2 and TRBJ2-1 gives the full variable domain: EPEVTQTPSHQVTQMGQEVILRCVPISNHLYFYWYRQILGQKVEFLVSFYNNEISEKSEIFDDQFSVERPDGSNFTLKIRSTKLEDSAMYFCASSEAQLASGPSEQFFGPGTRLTVL.

The V gene is TRBV19, the J gene TRBJ1-1; 9 bases align to TRBD1. V shed 5 bases and J 6 bases; nucleotides not matched to a gene: 13. CDR1 is LNHDA and CDR2 is SQIVND in the germline V gene (reference sequence). This CDR3 is 16 amino acids long. Here the CDR3 DNA reads TGTGCCAGTAGTGTTACAGGGGGCGCGTTGGGTTCTGAAGCTTTCTTT. It codes for CASSVTGGALGSEAFF.

The chain links TRBV5-1 to TRBJ1-1; D is ambiguous. Trimming cost V 0 bases and J 7 bases, with 13 bases left between them. The CDR3 has 14 amino acids. The V gene's germline CDR1 is SGHRS and CDR2 YFSETQ. The CDR3: CASSLETSRGEAFF. CDR3 in DNA: TGCGCCAGCAGCTTGGAGACATCCCGGGGTGAAGCTTTCTTT.

The chain carries TRBV4-2 and TRBJ2-3, with D hard to call. V dropped 5 bases and J dropped 0 bases, with 9 bases sitting between them. The CDR3 spans 14 residues. Germline CDR1 is LGHNA and CDR2 is YNFKEQ. CDR3 coding DNA: TGTGCCAGCAGCAAAAGCCTTAGCACAGATACGCAGTATTTT. Amino acid sequence: CASSKSLSTDTQYF.

This chain connects TRBV5-1 to TRBJ2-1; 8 bases are shared with TRBD1. Germline assignment: CDR1 SGHRS and CDR2 YFSETQ. This CDR3 region has 13 residues. The V and J ends lost 4 bases and 10 bases, in that order; junction bases with no gene match: 7. The CDR3 nucleotides are TGCGCCAGCAGCGCCCAGGGGGCTGGCGAGCAGTTCTTC. This sequence encodes CASSAQGAGEQFF.

This clone has a single count. Other DNA sequences in this specimen translate into the identical CDR3. The rearrangement links TRBV4-1 to TRBJ2-5; TRBD2 aligns across 9 bases. This CDR3 region has 15 residues. The germline V gene encodes CDR1 MGHRA and CDR2 YSYEKL. After removal of 1 base from V and 2 bases from J, the junction contained 2 bases not matched to a gene. This chain's CDR3 is CASSQGAGGQETQYF. The CDR3, as DNA: TGCGCCAGCAGCCAAGGAGCGGGGGGACAAGAGACCCAGTACTTC.

This clone was observed a single time. At one end the junction does not follow the germline gene, possibly because of a read error. The V call is TRBV7-8, the J call TRBJ2-7, with TRBD2 as a possible D gene (5 bases). Germline CDR1 and CDR2: SGHVS and FQNEAQ. CDR3 length: 14 residues. The DNA of the CDR3 is TGTGCCAGCAGCTTAATAGATAGCGTCTACGAGCAGCACTTC. Translation: CASSLIDSVYEQHF.

V and J are TRBV9 and TRBJ1-3; D gene ambiguous. Germline loops: CDR1 SGDLS, CDR2 YYNGEE. CDR3 length: 14 residues. Trimming stripped 4 bases from V and 1 base from J, with 9 bases between. CDR3 nucleotides: TGTGCCAGCAGCCCTATTATTTCTGGAAACACCATATATTTT. Encoded protein: CASSPIISGNTIYF.

Note on this clone: Mismatch with germline at one junction end may stem from a read error. This rearrangement joins TRBV6-5 to TRBJ1-3, with 7 bases matching TRBD1. The germline V gene encodes CDR1 MNHEY and CDR2 SVGAGI. The CDR3 is made up of 16 amino acids. The CDR3 loop reads CASSYSWTGDGNTTYF. CDR3 bases: TGTGCCAGCAGTTACTCCTGGACAGGCGATGGAAACACCACATATTTT.

V usage is TRBV7-9 and J usage is TRBJ2-5; TRBD1 is a possible D gene (6 bases). Germline V gives CDR1 SEHNR, CDR2 FQNEAQ (reference sequence). The CDR3 has 15 residues. Between the trimmed V and J ends, which lost 4 bases and 1 base, there was a span of 13 bases. The CDR3 is CASSSRGHPQETQYF. Here the CDR3 DNA reads TGTGCCAGCAGCTCAAGGGGACATCCCCAAGAGACCCAGTACTTC.

The rearrangement uses TRBV25-1 and TRBJ2-5, with TRBD1 matching 7 bases. This CDR3 contains 14 residues. The V segment lost 5 bases and the J segment 4 bases; nucleotides outside the gene matches: 7. Germline CDR1 MGHDK, CDR2 SYGVNS. The CDR3 DNA is TGTGCCAGCAGTAACCCGACAGGGTTAGAGACCCAGTACTTC. Amino acids: CASSNPTGLETQYF.

V gene TRBV2 combines with J gene TRBJ1-6; no clear D gene. V was shortened by 2 bases and J by 4 bases, with 6 bases between the two germline ends. The CDR3 runs to 14 residues. Germline V gives CDR1 SNHLY, CDR2 FYNNEI. The CDR3 nucleotides read TGTGCCAGCAGTGAACTCAGGTATAATTCACCCCTCCACTTT. It encodes CASSELRYNSPLHF.

Only one count was recorded for this clone. CDR3 bases: TGTGCCAGCAGCGCGGACACCAGGACTGAAGCTTTCTTT. Its protein is CASSADTRTEAFF. The rearrangement links TRBV7-3 to TRBJ1-1; TRBD1 is a possible D gene (5 bases). The CDR3 length is 13 residues. The V end was cut by 5 bases, the J end by 5 bases, with 12 bases between. Germline assignment: CDR1 SGHTA and CDR2 FQGTGA.

The chain couples TRBV19 to TRBJ1-1; no definite D call. The V end lost 6 bases, the J end lost 4 bases, and 21 bases lay between the germline ends. The CDR3 is made up of 16 amino acids. From germline, CDR1 is LNHDA and CDR2 SQIVND (reference sequence). The CDR3 spells CASSPAPVLLVTEAFF. The CDR3 bases are TGTGCCAGTAGCCCTGCCCCCGTACTCCTGGTCACTGAAGCTTTCTTT.

The chain carries TRBV19 and TRBJ2-7; no clear D. Germline assignment: CDR1 LNHDA and CDR2 SQIVND (reference sequence). This CDR3 spans 14 amino acids. Trimming removed 5 bases from V and 0 bases from J, with 11 bases in between. In DNA form, the CDR3 reads TGTGCCAGTAGTCTGACACTGAACTCCTACGAGCAGTACTTC. Translating it yields CASSLTLNSYEQYF. The full variable domain, completed using reference TRBV19 and TRBJ2-7, is DGGITQSPKYLFRKEGQNVTLSCEQNLNHDAMYWYRQDPGQGLRLIYYSQIVNDFQKGDIAEGYSVSREKKESFPLTVTSAQKNPTAFYLCASSLTLNSYEQYFGPGTRLTVT.

The gene calls are TRBV5-1 and TRBJ2-7; perhaps TRBD2 as D (5 bases). Germline V gives CDR1 SGHRS, CDR2 YFSETQ. This CDR3 region has 15 residues. The V gene lost 0 bases and the J gene lost 2 bases, with 12 bases spanning the gap. CDR3 nucleotides: TGCGCCAGCAGCTTGGGGGTTTCGGGGACCTACGAGCAGTACTTC. Translated: CASSLGVSGTYEQYF.

The chain employs TRBV6-6 and TRBJ2-1, with a tentative D call TRBD2 (6 bases). The germline V gene has CDR1 MNHNY and CDR2 SVGAGI (reference sequence). There are 11 residues in the CDR3. Between the trimmed V and J ends, which lost 8 bases and 9 bases, there was a span of 11 bases. CDR3 protein: CASWGVGEQFF. CDR3 DNA sequence: TGTGCCAGCTGGGGGGTTGGTGAGCAGTTCTTC.

The J gene is TRBJ2-5, the V gene TRBV30, with D possibly matching TRBD2 (5 bases). Trimming stripped 7 bases from V and 4 bases from J, with 19 bases between. The germline gives CDR1 GTSNPN, CDR2 SVGIG (reference sequence). The CDR3 has 14 residues. CDR3 residues: CASTGPGWGETQYF. As DNA, the CDR3 is TGTGCCTCCACCGGGCCGGGGTGGGGAGAGACCCAGTACTTC.

The rearrangement uses TRBV30 and TRBJ1-2, with no clear D. V was pared by 4 bases and J by 0 bases, with 6 bases between. The CDR3 has 12 amino acids. The V gene's germline CDR1 is GTSNPN and CDR2 SVGIG (reference sequence). In DNA, the CDR3 is TGTGCCTGGACTTTTGCTAACTATGGCTACACCTTC. This encodes CAWTFANYGYTF.

The CDR3, as DNA: TGTGCCAGCAGAGGGGTTGGACAGACCGGGGAGCTGTTTTTT. It codes for CASRGVGQTGELFF. The chain recombines TRBV6-5 with TRBJ2-2; D possibly corresponds to TRBD1 (6 bases). The germline V gene has CDR1 MNHEY and CDR2 SVGAGI. The CDR3 consists of 14 residues. V dropped 6 bases and J dropped 5 bases, with 13 bases sitting between them.

The V and J genes are TRBV7-9 and TRBJ2-2; tentative D call: TRBD1 (6 bases). The CDR3 extends over 14 amino acids. Looked up from germline, CDR1 is SEHNR and CDR2 is FQNEAQ (reference sequence). Trimming removed 2 bases from V and 4 bases from J, with 8 bases in between. The CDR3 DNA sequence: TGTGCCAGCAGCTTACAGGGGTCCACCGGGGAGCTGTTTTTT. Translating gives CASSLQGSTGELFF.

The CDR3 here is CASSPTKMGLLAKNIQYF. For the CDR3, the DNA is TGTGCCAGCAGCCCGACTAAGATGGGACTCCTAGCCAAAAACATTCAGTACTTC. The chain has TRBV7-9 and TRBJ2-4; the D gene is possibly TRBD2 (6 bases). Per the germline V gene, CDR1 is SEHNR and CDR2 is FQNEAQ (reference sequence). The CDR3 is 18 residues long. The V gene lost 5 bases and the J gene lost 0 bases, with 20 bases spanning the gap.

Turning to this clone: The same CDR3 can be traced to other DNA sequences in this sample. The chain recombines TRBV9 with TRBJ1-1; 8 bases are a match to TRBD1. V gave up 4 bases and J gave up 3 bases; unmatched junction bases: 5. The CDR3 spans 14 residues. Germline CDR1 reads SGDLS; CDR2 reads YYNGEE. DNA for the CDR3: TGTGCCAGCAGCCCAGGACAGGGTTACACTGAAGCTTTCTTT. As protein: CASSPGQGYTEAFF.

CDR3 region: CASSGQGGKYSYEQYF. In nucleotides, the CDR3 is TGTGCCAGCAGCGGACAGGGGGGTAAATACTCCTACGAGCAGTACTTC. V is TRBV7-2 and J is TRBJ2-7; 10 positions match TRBD1. Trimming removed 5 bases from V and 0 bases from J; junction bases left unmatched: 7. This CDR3 has 16 residues. Germline V gene lookup returns CDR1 SGHTA and CDR2 FQGNSA. Using reference TRBV7-2 and TRBJ2-7 for the parts outside the CDR3, the full variable domain is GAGVSQSPSNKVTEKGKDVELRCDPISGHTALYWYRQSLGQGLEFLIYFQGNSAPDKSGLPSDRFSAERTGGSVSTLTIQRTQQEDSAVYLCASSGQGGKYSYEQYFGPGTRLTVT.

For the CDR3, the DNA is TGTGCCAGCAGAGGGACAGGGACGAATGAAGCTTTCTTT. Its protein is CASRGTGTNEAFF. V is TRBV25-1 and J is TRBJ1-1, with TRBD1 matching over 9 bases. With V trimmed by 6 bases and J by 7 bases, 6 bases remained unmatched. Looked up from germline, CDR1 is MGHDK and CDR2 is SYGVNS. The CDR3 is 13 amino acids.